This paragraph covers one T cell receptor (beta chain) sequence. This sample is part of a study of identical twins. Deletions cut 1 base from V and 6 bases from J, with 9 bases between. There are 13 residues in the CDR3. CDR1 is SEHNR and CDR2 is FQNEAQ in the germline V gene (reference sequence). TCRdb called the 5' RACE reads again in MiXCR, with one record for every CDR3 protein. The sample carries hundreds of thousands of distinct CDR3 sequences, more than 6.5% recorded once. The same data also went into a second study, on yellow fever vaccine responses in identical twins.

The receptor was isolated from a woman between 18 and 29 years old in good health. V usage is TRBV7-9 and J usage is TRBJ2-5; D is ambiguous. The sequenced material came from memory (CD45RO+) T cells sorted from blood. CDR3 in DNA: TGTGCCAGCAGCTTAGGAGAGCCGAAGACCCAGTACTTC. Translating gives CASSLGEPKTQYF.